One sample yielded the 25 T cell receptor beta chains listed below, sequenced in a study of regulatory T cells in long-lasting Graves disease. Arm-PCR of CDR3 regions and iRepertoire HTBI primers were used to build TCR beta libraries. TCRdb reprocessed the multiplex PCR reads with MiXCR, giving one entry per CDR3 protein. The top ten hold around 21% of the sample, which has roughly 400,000 distinct CDR3 sequences, about a fifth seen once. Time point given: persistent/refractory GD, antithyroid drugs over 5 years with positive TRAb. PBMC RNA served as the TCR library source. Sequencing was performed on peripheral blood mononuclear cells (PBMCs), taken when the disease was refractory, from a patient treated with antithyroid drugs. The receptors come from a female donor with Graves disease.

This clonotype was seen many times. V gene TRBV6-6 combines with J gene TRBJ2-2; D gene ambiguous. V dropped 0 bases and J dropped 7 bases, with 12 bases sitting between them. CDR1 and CDR2 (germline): MNHNY, SVGAGI (reference sequence). The CDR3 length is 15 residues. CDR3 sequence: CASSYSQPPNGELFF. The CDR3 DNA follows: TGTGCCAGCAGTTACTCGCAGCCCCCGAACGGGGAGCTGTTTTTT.

A few counts support this clonotype. The chain employs TRBV30 and TRBJ2-2; 10 bases line up with TRBD2. The CDR3 covers 16 residues. CDR1 and CDR2 (germline): GTSNPN, SVGIG (reference sequence). V dropped 2 bases and J dropped 7; count of bases not matched to a gene: 10. CDR3 nucleotides: TGTGCCTGGAGTATTAAGGGTAGCGGGAGGCGCGGGGAGCTGTTTTTT. Translating gives CAWSIKGSGRRGELFF.

This clonotype was observed a few times. The V call is TRBV19, the J call TRBJ1-2; D perhaps matches TRBD1 (5 bases). The length of the CDR3 is 13 residues. Trimming shortened V by 3 bases and J by 7 bases, and 12 bases separated the two germline ends. Germline CDR1 is LNHDA and CDR2 is SQIVND (reference sequence). DNA for the CDR3: TGTGCCAGTAGTATGTCATCGGGGCTTGGCTACACCTTC. This translates into CASSMSSGLGYTF.

J is TRBJ2-7 and V is TRBV24-1; D is possibly TRBD1 (5 bases). V lost 0 bases to trimming and J lost 0 bases, with 17 bases between them. Germline CDR1 is KGHDR and CDR2 is SFDVKD. The CDR3 consists of 18 residues. The CDR3 here is CATSDLLRNRSSSYEQYF. The CDR3 nucleotides are TGTGCCACCAGTGATTTGCTTCGTAACAGGTCCAGCTCCTACGAGCAGTACTTC.

The chain is built from TRBV18 and TRBJ2-7; D unresolved. The CDR3 totals 13 residues. In germline, CDR1 is KGHSH, CDR2 LQKENI. Trimming took 3 bases from V and 3 from J, leaving 9 bases between them. This CDR3 reads CASSPPTLYEQYF. CDR3 DNA sequence: TGTGCCAGCTCACCTCCTACCCTCTACGAGCAGTACTTC.

The sample holds many counts of this clonotype. The chain links TRBV29-1 to TRBJ1-2; tentatively, D is TRBD1 (5 bases). V lost 1 base and J 3 bases, leaving 6 bases between the germline ends. The CDR3 length is 12 residues. CDR1 is SQVTM, CDR2 ANQGSEA, per germline. The CDR3 here is CSVEGRDYGYTF. The CDR3 bases are TGCAGCGTTGAAGGCAGGGACTATGGCTACACCTTC.

The chain employs TRBV6-2 or TRBV6-3 and TRBJ2-3; 7 nucleotides align to TRBD1. The CDR3 extends over 12 amino acids. Germline V CDR1 and CDR2: MNHEY, SVGEGT. The V segment lost 6 bases and the J segment 5 bases; nucleotides outside the gene matches: 2. CDR3 in amino acids: CASRPGGDTQYF. CDR3 sequence (DNA): TGTGCCAGCAGACCAGGGGGAGATACGCAGTATTTT.

The chain couples TRBV7-9 to TRBJ2-3; perhaps TRBD2 as D (5 bases). Germline V gene lookup returns CDR1 SEHNR and CDR2 FQNEAQ (reference sequence). The V end lost 5 bases, the J end lost 1 base, and 16 bases lay between the germline ends. The CDR3 has 16 amino acids. DNA for the CDR3: TGTGCCAGCAGCCCAAGCGAGGGAGTCGGCACAGATACGCAGTATTTT. Translating it yields CASSPSEGVGTDTQYF.

The genes are TRBV7-2 and TRBJ2-5, with 9 positions matching TRBD2. Unmatched junction bases numbered 16, after V lost 6 bases and J lost 2 bases. Germline V gene lookup returns CDR1 SGHTA and CDR2 FQGNSA. The CDR3 consists of 18 residues. The CDR3 is CASSEGRGASGTQETQYF. Here the CDR3 DNA reads TGTGCCAGCAGTGAAGGAAGAGGGGCTAGCGGGACGCAAGAGACCCAGTACTTC.

The chain joins TRBV6-1 to TRBJ2-7; D gene ambiguous. The germline CDR1 and CDR2 sequences are MNHNS and SASEGT. The length of the CDR3 is 14 residues. The V end lost 6 bases, the J end lost 3 bases, and 15 bases lay between the germline ends. CDR3 nucleotide sequence: TGTGCCAGCAGCCGTGTGAGACTTAACTACGAGCAGTACTTC. It encodes CASSRVRLNYEQYF.

This clonotype was seen only a few times. The chain employs TRBV12-3 or TRBV12-4 and TRBJ1-3; no definite D call. The CDR3 spans 15 residues. Trimming removed 4 bases at V and 2 bases at J, with 12 bases between. CDR3 protein: CASSYRETPGNTIYF. CDR3 in DNA: TGTGCCAGCAGTTATCGGGAAACACCTGGAAACACCATATATTTT.

This clonotype was counted a few times. The J gene is TRBJ2-2, the V gene TRBV28, with a tentative D call TRBD1 (5 bases). Germline values: CDR1 MDHEN, CDR2 SYDVKM. The length of the CDR3 is 15 residues. V was shortened by 7 bases and J by 6 bases, with 18 bases between the two germline ends. The CDR3 spells CASNPGIHRAGELFF. The CDR3 nucleotides read TGTGCCAGCAACCCAGGGATTCATAGGGCCGGGGAGCTGTTTTTT.

V and J are TRBV5-6 and TRBJ1-5, with 7 positions matching TRBD1. The V segment lost 1 base and the J segment 6 bases; nucleotides outside the gene matches: 7. The CDR3 loop spans 15 amino acids. Looked up from germline, CDR1 is SGHDT and CDR2 is YYEEEE. CDR3 sequence reads: CASSLRGGAGQPQHF. CDR3 DNA: TGTGCCAGCAGCTTGCGAGGGGGCGCGGGTCAGCCCCAGCATTTT.

This clonotype was seen many times. V and J are TRBV11-2 and TRBJ2-7, with 8 bases matching TRBD1. V was pared by 5 bases and J by 7 bases, with 10 bases of the junction left unmatched. Germline CDR1 reads SGHAT; CDR2 reads FQNNGV. The CDR3 has 14 residues. The CDR3 sequence is CASSHGTGAEEQYF. In nucleotides, the CDR3 is TGTGCCAGCAGCCACGGGACAGGCGCGGAGGAGCAGTACTTC.

This clonotype has a count of ten or more. The chain recombines TRBV28 with TRBJ1-2; 8 positions match TRBD1. After removal of 6 bases from V and 6 bases from J, the junction contained 15 bases not matched to a gene. This CDR3 is built from 16 residues. Germline CDR1 and CDR2: MDHEN and SYDVKM. This CDR3 is CASSPDREVLRDGYTF. In DNA form, the CDR3 reads TGTGCCAGCAGCCCGGACAGGGAAGTCTTGCGGGATGGCTACACCTTC.

V gene TRBV20-1 combines with J gene TRBJ1-5; D gene uncertain. Germline V gives CDR1 DFQATT, CDR2 SNEGSKA (reference sequence). Trimming shortened V by 6 bases and J by 1 base, and 16 bases separated the two germline ends. This CDR3 comprises 15 residues. CDR3 loop: CSAQPTSDSNQPQHF. Written as DNA, the CDR3 is TGCAGTGCCCAGCCCACATCTGACAGCAATCAGCCCCAGCATTTT.

This clonotype was seen many times. The rearrangement uses TRBV3-1 and TRBJ2-5, with a tentative D call TRBD2 (5 bases). V lost 0 bases and J 5 bases, leaving 10 bases between the germline ends. CDR1 is LGHDT and CDR2 is YNNKEL in the germline V gene (reference sequence). The CDR3 extends over 14 amino acids. The CDR3 loop reads CASSQDGWEETQYF. CDR3 in DNA: TGTGCCAGCAGCCAAGACGGGTGGGAGGAGACCCAGTACTTC.

V and J are TRBV20-1 and TRBJ2-5; 14 bases are a match to TRBD2. Germline loops: CDR1 DFQATT, CDR2 SNEGSKA (reference sequence). The CDR3 extends over 17 amino acids. The ends lost 6 bases at V and 2 bases at J; junction bases unmatched: 11. CDR3 nucleotide sequence: TGCAGTGCGCTGACTAGCGGGAGGGCCGAACTACAAGAGACCCAGTACTTC. Translated, it gives CSALTSGRAELQETQYF.

The chain links TRBV19 to TRBJ2-7; D may be TRBD1 (5 bases). Germline V gene lookup returns CDR1 LNHDA and CDR2 SQIVND (reference sequence). The CDR3 covers 13 residues. The V end lost 8 bases, the J end lost 3 bases, and 14 bases lay between the germline ends. The CDR3 region has the DNA TGTGCCAGTGAGGACACTTTGGGCTACGAGCAGTACTTC. This sequence encodes CASEDTLGYEQYF. Full variable domain (rest looked up from reference TRBV19 and TRBJ2-7): DGGITQSPKYLFRKEGQNVTLSCEQNLNHDAMYWYRQDPGQGLRLIYYSQIVNDFQKGDIAEGYSVSREKKESFPLTVTSAQKNPTAFYLCASEDTLGYEQYFGPGTRLTVT.

J is TRBJ2-5 and V is TRBV7-9, with D hard to call. The CDR3 has 15 amino acids. Germline-derived CDR1 and CDR2 are SEHNR and FQNEAQ (reference sequence). V was shortened by 1 base and J by 4 bases, with 13 bases between the two germline ends. CDR3 in DNA: TGTGCCAGCAGCTTAGATGCTCGAACCATAGAGACCCAGTACTTC. It translates to CASSLDARTIETQYF.

The table lists this clonotype with a few counts. The rearrangement uses TRBV4-1 and TRBJ2-2; a weak D match, TRBD2 (5 bases). Germline V gene sequence: CDR1 MGHRA, CDR2 YSYEKL. The CDR3 extends over 16 amino acids. Between the trimmed V and J ends, which lost 0 bases and 4 bases, there was a span of 12 bases. The CDR3 DNA sequence: TGCGCCAGCAGCCAAGATCATCTAGCTCGCACCGGGGAGCTGTTTTTT. It specifies CASSQDHLARTGELFF.

CDR3 protein: CASSQVWGATNEKLFF. CDR3 DNA sequence: TGCGCCAGCAGCCAAGTTTGGGGGGCAACTAATGAAAAACTGTTTTTT. The V gene is TRBV4-1, the J gene TRBJ1-4; possible D gene TRBD1, 5 bases. V lost 1 base, J lost 0 bases, and 9 bases lay in between. Germline values: CDR1 MGHRA, CDR2 YSYEKL. This CDR3 contains 16 residues.

This clonotype appeared a few times. The chain carries TRBV14 and TRBJ2-6; D unresolved. Looked up from germline, CDR1 is SGHDN and CDR2 is FVKESK. The CDR3 contains 16 residues. The ends were cut back, 4 bases at V and 0 bases at J, with 10 bases in the middle. In nucleotides, the CDR3 is TGTGCCAGCAGCCCTTTCTTGAGCTCTGGGGCCAACGTCCTGACTTTC. Protein sequence: CASSPFLSSGANVLTF.

The chain is built from TRBV29-1 and TRBJ2-1; D might be TRBD1 (6 bases). Germline lookup yields CDR1 SQVTM and CDR2 ANQGSEA. The CDR3 loop spans 12 amino acids. V dropped 5 bases and J dropped 2 bases, with 7 bases sitting between them. Written as DNA, the CDR3 is TGCAGCGTTCAGGGGACCTACAATGAGCAGTTCTTC. Its translation is CSVQGTYNEQFF.

The chain carries TRBV19 and TRBJ2-2; 7 bases are a match to TRBD2. The CDR3 covers 17 residues. Germline lookup yields CDR1 LNHDA and CDR2 SQIVND (reference sequence). With V trimmed by 3 bases and J by 0 bases, 7 bases remained unmatched. CDR3 protein: CASSIITGGPNTGELFF. In nucleotides, the CDR3 is TGTGCCAGTAGTATTATTACGGGAGGACCGAACACCGGGGAGCTGTTTTTT.